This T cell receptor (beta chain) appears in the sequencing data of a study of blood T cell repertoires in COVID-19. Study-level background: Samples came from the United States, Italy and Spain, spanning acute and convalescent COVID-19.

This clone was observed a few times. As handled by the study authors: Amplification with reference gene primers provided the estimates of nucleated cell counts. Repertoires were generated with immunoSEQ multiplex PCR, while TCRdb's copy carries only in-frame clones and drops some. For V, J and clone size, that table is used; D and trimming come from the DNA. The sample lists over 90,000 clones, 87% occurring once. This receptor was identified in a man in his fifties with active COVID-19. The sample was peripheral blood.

CDR3 DNA sequence: TGCAGTGCTAGTGGGACTAGCGACAATGAGCAGTTCTTC. Its translation is CSASGTSDNEQFF. V usage is TRBV20-1 and J usage is TRBJ2-1; 10 bases fit TRBD2. V lost 3 bases, J lost 5 bases, and 1 base stayed unmatched. This CDR3 is built from 13 residues. CDR1 and CDR2 (germline): DFQATT, SNEGSKA (reference sequence).